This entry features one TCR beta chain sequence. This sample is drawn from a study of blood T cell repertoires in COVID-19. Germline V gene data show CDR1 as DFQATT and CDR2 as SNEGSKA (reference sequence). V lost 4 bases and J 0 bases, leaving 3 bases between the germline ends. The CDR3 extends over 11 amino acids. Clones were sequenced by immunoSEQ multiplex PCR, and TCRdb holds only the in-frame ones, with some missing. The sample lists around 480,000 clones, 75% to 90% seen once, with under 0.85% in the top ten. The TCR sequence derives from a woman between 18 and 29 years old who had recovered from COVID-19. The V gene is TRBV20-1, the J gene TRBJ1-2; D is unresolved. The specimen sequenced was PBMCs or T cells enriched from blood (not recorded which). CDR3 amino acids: CSATANYGYTF. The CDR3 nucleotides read TGCAGTGCTACAGCTAACTATGGCTACACCTTC.